Given below is one TCR beta chain in context. This PCR relied on a set of 60 Vbeta primers and 13 Jbeta primers. Sequencing was performed with immunoSEQ multiplex PCR; in TCRdb, only in-frame clones are kept and a portion is missing. The data show more than 85,000 clones, 65% to 80% seen once. These data are taken from a study of cytomegalovirus exposure and HLA in healthy donors. V dropped 4 bases and J dropped 0; count of bases not matched to a gene: 6. This CDR3 has 15 amino acids. Germline loops: CDR1 SGHAT, CDR2 FQDESV (reference sequence). This TCR derives from a woman between 50 and 59 years old in good health and CMV-seropositive. V and J are TRBV11-1 and TRBJ2-7; TRBD2 agrees at 7 bases. The specimen sequenced was PBMCs. CDR3 sequence reads: CASSSFGRASYEQYF. Here the CDR3 DNA reads TGTGCCAGCAGCTCCTTTGGGAGGGCCTCCTACGAGCAGTACTTC.